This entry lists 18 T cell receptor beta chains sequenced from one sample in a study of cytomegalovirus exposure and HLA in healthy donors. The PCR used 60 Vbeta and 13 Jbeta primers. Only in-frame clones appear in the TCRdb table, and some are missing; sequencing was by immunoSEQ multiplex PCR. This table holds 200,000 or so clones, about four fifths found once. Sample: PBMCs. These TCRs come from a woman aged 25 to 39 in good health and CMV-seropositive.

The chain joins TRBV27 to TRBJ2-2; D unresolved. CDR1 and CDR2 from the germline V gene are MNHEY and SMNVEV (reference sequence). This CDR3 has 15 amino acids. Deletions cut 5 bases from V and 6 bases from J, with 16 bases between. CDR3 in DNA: TGTGCCAGCAGTGGGCACCCCCCATCTTCCGGGGAGCTGTTTTTT. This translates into CASSGHPPSSGELFF.

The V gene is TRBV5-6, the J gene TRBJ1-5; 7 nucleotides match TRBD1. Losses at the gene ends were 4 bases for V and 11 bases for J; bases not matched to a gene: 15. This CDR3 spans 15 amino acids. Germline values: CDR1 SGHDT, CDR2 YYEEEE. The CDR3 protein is CASSQNNLRGSAQHF. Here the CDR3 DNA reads TGTGCCAGCAGCCAGAATAATCTCAGGGGGTCGGCCCAGCATTTT.

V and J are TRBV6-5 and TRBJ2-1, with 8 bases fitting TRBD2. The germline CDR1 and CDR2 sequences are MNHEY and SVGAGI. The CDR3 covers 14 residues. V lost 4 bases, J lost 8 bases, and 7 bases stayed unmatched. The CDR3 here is CASSSTGGPDEQFF. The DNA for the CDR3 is TGTGCCAGCAGTTCAACGGGGGGGCCTGATGAGCAGTTCTTC.

This CDR3 reads CASRRLDYGYTF. In nucleotides, the CDR3 is TGTGCTTCCCGACGACTAGACTATGGCTACACCTTC. The rearrangement links TRBV19 to TRBJ1-2; no clear D gene. The length of the CDR3 is 12 residues. The germline V gene has CDR1 LNHDA and CDR2 SQIVND (reference sequence).

The CDR3 protein is CASSVSSRGSPLHF. Written as DNA, the CDR3 is TGCGCCAGCAGTGTGTCCTCCCGCGGTTCACCCCTCCACTTT. The genes are TRBV10-1 and TRBJ1-6; D uncertain. The CDR3 sequence is 14 residues long. Trimming took off 4 bases at V and 9 bases at J, with 13 bases between the two ends. Germline V gene lookup returns CDR1 WNHNN and CDR2 SYGVQD (reference sequence).

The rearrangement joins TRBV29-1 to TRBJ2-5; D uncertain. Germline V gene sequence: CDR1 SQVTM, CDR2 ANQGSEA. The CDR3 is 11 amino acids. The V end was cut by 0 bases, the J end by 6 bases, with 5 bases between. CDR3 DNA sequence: TGCAGCGTTGAAGATCAAAAGACCCAGTACTTC. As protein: CSVEDQKTQYF.

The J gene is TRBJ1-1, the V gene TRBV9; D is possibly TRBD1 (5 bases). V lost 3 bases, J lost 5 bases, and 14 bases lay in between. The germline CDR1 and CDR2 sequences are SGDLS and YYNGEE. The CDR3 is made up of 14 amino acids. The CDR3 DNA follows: TGTGCCAGCAGCGACGCGGGGGGGACGACTGAAGCTTTCTTT. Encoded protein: CASSDAGGTTEAFF.

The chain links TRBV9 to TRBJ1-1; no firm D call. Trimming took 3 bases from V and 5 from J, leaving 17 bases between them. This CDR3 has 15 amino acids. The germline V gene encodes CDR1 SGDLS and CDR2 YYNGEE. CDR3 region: CASSASGWAETEAFF. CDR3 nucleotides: TGTGCCAGCAGCGCCTCCGGATGGGCCGAGACTGAAGCTTTCTTT.

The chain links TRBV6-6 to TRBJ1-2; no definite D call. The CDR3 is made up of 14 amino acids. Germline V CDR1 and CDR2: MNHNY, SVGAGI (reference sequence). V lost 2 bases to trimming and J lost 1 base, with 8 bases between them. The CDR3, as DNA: TGTGCCAGCAGTTACAAAGGGAGTAACTATGGCTACACCTTC. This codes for CASSYKGSNYGYTF.

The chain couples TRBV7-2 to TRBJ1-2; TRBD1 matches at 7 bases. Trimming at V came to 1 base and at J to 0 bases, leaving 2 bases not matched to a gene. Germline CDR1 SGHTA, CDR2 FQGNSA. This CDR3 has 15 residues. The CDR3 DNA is TGTGCCAGCAGCTTAGACAGGGGTTCTAACTATGGCTACACCTTC. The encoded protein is CASSLDRGSNYGYTF.

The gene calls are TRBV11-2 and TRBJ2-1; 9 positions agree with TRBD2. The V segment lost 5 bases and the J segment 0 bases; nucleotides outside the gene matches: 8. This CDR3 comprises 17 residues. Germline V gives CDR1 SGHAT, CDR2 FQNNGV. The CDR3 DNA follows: TGTGCCAGCAGCAAACTAGCGGGCCCCAGCTCCTACAATGAGCAGTTCTTC. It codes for CASSKLAGPSSYNEQFF.

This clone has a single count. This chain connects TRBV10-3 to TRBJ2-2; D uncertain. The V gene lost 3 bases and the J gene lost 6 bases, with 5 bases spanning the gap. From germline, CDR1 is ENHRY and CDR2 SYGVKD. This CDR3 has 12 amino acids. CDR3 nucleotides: TGTGCCATCAGTGAAATAGCCGGGGAGCTGTTTTTT. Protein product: CAISEIAGELFF.

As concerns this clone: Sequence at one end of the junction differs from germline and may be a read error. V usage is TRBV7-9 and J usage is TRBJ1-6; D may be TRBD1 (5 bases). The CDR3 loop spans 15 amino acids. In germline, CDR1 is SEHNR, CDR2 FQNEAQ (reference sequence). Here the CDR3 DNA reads TGTTCCAGCAGTACCGAATACAGGAAGGGCTCACCCCTCCACTTT. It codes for CSSSTEYRKGSPLHF.

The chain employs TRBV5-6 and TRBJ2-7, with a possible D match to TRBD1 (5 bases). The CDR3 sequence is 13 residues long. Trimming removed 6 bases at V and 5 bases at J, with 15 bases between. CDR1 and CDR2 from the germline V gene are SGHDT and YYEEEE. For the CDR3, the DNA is TGTGCCAGCATCCAGGGAAATTTTGACGAGCAGTACTTC. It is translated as CASIQGNFDEQYF.

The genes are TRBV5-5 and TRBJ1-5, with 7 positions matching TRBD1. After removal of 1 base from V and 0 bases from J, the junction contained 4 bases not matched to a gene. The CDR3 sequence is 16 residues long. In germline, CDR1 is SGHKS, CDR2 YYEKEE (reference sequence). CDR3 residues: CASSLRQGNSNQPQHF. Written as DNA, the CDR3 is TGTGCCAGCAGCTTGCGACAGGGAAATAGCAATCAGCCCCAGCATTTT.

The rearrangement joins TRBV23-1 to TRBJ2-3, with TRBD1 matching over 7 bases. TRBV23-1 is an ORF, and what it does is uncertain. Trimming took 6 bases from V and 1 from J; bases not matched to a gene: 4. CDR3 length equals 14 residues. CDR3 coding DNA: TGCGCCAGCAGCCAGGGGGAAGGCACAGATACGCAGTATTTT. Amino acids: CASSQGEGTDTQYF.

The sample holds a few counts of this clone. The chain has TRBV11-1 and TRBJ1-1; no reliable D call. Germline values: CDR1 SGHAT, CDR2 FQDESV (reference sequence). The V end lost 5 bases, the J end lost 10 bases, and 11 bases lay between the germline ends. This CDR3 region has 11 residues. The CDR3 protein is CASSITTGAFF. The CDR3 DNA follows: TGTGCCAGCAGCATTACCACCGGAGCTTTCTTT. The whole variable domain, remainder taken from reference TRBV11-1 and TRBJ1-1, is EAEVAQSPRYKITEKSQAVAFWCDPISGHATLYWYRQILGQGPELLVQFQDESVVDDSQLPKDRFSAERLKGVDSTLKIQPAELGDSAMYLCASSITTGAFFGQGTRLTVV.

CDR3 in DNA: TGTGCCAGCAGTTTGAACTTTAACACTGAAGCTTTCTTT. Translated, it gives CASSLNFNTEAFF. J is TRBJ1-1 and V is TRBV28, with D hard to call. Deletions cut 3 bases from V and 2 bases from J, with 7 bases between. The CDR3 spans 13 residues. Germline V CDR1 and CDR2: MDHEN, SYDVKM.